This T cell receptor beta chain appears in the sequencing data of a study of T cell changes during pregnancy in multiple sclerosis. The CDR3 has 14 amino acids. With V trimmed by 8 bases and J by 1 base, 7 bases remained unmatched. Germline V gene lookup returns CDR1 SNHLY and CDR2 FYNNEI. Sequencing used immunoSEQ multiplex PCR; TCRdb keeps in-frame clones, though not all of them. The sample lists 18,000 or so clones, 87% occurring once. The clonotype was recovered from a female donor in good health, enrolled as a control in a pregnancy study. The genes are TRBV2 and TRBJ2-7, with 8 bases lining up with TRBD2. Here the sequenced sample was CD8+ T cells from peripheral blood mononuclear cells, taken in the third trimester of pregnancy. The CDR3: CASDPGTSSYEQYF. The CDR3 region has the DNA TGTGCCAGCGACCCCGGGACTAGTTCCTACGAGCAGTACTTC.